This paragraph reports one T cell receptor beta chain. The data were taken from a study of technical replicates of blood from a few donors. The repertoire was sequenced with immunoSEQ multiplex PCR; TCRdb's copy has only in-frame clones and lacks some. The sample holds tens of thousands of clones, roughly 94% seen once. The CDR3 contains 14 residues. Trimming removed 5 bases from V and 7 bases from J, with 18 bases in between. The V gene's germline CDR1 is SGHNT and CDR2 YENEEA. The sequencing input was T cells isolated from PBMCs. This chain joins TRBV11-3 and TRBJ2-7, with D maybe TRBD2 (5 bases). The clonotype originates from a human donor in good health. CDR3 sequence (DNA): TGTGCCAGCAGCGTCGAGGGCATCCTAGGGGAGCAGTACTTC. Protein sequence: CASSVEGILGEQYF.